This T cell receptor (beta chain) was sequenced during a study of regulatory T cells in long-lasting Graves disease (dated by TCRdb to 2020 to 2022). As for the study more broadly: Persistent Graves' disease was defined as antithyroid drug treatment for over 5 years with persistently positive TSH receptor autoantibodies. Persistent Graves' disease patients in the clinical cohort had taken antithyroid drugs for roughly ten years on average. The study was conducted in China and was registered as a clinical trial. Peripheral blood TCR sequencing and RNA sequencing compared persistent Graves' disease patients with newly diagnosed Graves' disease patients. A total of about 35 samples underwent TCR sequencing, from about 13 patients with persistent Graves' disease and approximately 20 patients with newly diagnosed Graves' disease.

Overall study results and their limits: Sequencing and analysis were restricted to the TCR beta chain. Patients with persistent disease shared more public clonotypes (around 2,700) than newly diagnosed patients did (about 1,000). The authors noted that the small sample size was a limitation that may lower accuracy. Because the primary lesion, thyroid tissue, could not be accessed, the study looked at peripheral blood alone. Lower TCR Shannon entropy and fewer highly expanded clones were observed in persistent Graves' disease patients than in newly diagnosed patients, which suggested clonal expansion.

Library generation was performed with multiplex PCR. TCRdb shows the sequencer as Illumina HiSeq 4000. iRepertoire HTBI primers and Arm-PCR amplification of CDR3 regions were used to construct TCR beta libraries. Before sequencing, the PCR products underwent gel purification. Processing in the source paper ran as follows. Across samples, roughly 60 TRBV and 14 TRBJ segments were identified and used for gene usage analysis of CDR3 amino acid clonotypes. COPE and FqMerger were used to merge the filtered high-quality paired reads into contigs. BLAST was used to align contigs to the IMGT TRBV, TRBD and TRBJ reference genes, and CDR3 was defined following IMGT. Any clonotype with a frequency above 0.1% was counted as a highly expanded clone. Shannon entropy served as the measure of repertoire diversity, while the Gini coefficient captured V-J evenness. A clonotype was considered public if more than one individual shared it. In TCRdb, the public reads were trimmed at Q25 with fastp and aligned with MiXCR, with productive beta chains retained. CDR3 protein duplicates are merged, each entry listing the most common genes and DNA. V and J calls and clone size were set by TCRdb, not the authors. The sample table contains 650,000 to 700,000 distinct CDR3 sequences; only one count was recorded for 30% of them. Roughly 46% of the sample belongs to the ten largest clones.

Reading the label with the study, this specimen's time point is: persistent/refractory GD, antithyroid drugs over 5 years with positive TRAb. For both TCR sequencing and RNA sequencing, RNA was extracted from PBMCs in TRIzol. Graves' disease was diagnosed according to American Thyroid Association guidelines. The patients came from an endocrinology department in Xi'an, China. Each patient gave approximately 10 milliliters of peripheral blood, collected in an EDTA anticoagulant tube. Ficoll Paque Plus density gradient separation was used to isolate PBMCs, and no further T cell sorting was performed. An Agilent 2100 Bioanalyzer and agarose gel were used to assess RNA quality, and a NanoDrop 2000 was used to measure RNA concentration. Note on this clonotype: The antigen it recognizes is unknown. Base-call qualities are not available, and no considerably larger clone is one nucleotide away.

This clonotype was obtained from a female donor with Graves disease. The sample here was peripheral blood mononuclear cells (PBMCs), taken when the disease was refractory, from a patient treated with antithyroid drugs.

The DNA reads as follows: TGTGCCAGCAGTGAGAGAGGACAGGGCTACAATGAGCAGTTCTTC. This translates into CASSERGQGYNEQFF. The chain uses TRBV25-1 and TRBJ2-1; TRBD1 matches 8 bases in the middle. Taken from the germline V gene, the CDR1 and CDR2 loops are MGHDK and SYGVNS. The CDR3 starts with the cysteine, ends with the phenylalanine, and has 15 residues. CDR3 DNA only is kept here, 45 bases in frame from base 1. V lost 3 bases and J lost 3 bases, and the count of bases not matched to a germline gene is 4.